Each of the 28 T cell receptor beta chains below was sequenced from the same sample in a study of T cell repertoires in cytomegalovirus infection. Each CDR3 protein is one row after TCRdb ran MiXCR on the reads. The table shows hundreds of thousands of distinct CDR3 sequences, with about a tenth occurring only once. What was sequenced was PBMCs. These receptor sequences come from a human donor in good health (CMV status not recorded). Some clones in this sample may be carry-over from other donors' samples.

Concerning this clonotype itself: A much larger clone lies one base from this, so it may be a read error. CDR3 bases: TGCACCAGCAGCCAGCGCGAAGGTCAGCCCCAGCATTTT. Protein product: CTSSQREGQPQHF. The rearrangement links TRBV4-1 to TRBJ1-5; D uncertain. CDR1 is MGHRA, CDR2 YSYEKL, per germline. The CDR3 spans 13 residues.

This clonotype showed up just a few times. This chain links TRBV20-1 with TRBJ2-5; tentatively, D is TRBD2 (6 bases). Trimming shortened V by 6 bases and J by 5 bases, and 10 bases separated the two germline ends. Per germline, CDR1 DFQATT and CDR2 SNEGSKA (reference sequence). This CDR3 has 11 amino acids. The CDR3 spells CSATSTETQYF. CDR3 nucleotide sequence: TGCAGTGCGACTAGTACCGAGACCCAGTACTTC.

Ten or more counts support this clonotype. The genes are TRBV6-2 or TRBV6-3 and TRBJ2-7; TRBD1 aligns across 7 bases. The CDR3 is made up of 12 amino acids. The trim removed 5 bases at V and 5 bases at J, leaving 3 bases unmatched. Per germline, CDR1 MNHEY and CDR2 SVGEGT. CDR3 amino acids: CASSTGAHEQYV. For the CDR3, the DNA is TGTGCCAGCAGTACAGGGGCCCACGAGCAGTACGTC.

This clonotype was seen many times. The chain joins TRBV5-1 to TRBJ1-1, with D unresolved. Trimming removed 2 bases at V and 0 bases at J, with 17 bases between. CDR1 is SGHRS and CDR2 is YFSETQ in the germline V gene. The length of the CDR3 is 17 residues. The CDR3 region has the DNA TGCGCCAGCAGCTTTCTGTCGCAGGCCGACATGAACACTGAAGCTTTCTTT. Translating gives CASSFLSQADMNTEAFF.

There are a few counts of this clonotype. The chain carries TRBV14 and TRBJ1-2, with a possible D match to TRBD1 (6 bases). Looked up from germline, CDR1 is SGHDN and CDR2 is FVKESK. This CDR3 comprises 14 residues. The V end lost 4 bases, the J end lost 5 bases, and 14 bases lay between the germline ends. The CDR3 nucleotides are TGTGCCAGCAGCCGGCAGGGGCGAGATTATGGCTACACCTTC. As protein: CASSRQGRDYGYTF.

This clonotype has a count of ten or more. The CDR3 protein is CASSSGGGAIGETQYF. The CDR3, as DNA: TGCGCCAGCAGCTCCGGGGGGGGGGCGATAGGAGAGACCCAGTACTTC. The chain links TRBV5-1 to TRBJ2-5; 8 bases line up with TRBD2. Unmatched junction bases numbered 11, after V lost 3 bases and J lost 4 bases. The CDR3 sequence is 16 residues long. Germline lookup yields CDR1 SGHRS and CDR2 YFSETQ.

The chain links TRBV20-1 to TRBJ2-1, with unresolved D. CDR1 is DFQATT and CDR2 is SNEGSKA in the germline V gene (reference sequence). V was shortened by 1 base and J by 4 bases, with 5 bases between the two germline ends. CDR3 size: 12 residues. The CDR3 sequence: CSARARYNEQFF. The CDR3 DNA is TGCAGTGCTAGAGCTAGATACAATGAGCAGTTCTTC.

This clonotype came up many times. CDR3 nucleotides: TGTGCCAGCAGCTTAGCGCTTCCGGCATCTGAAGCTTTCTTT. Its protein product is CASSLALPASEAFF. The rearrangement links TRBV7-9 to TRBJ1-1; D call uncertain. Germline CDR1 SEHNR, CDR2 FQNEAQ (reference sequence). CDR3 length: 14 residues. V lost 0 bases and J lost 6, with 11 bases in between. Complete variable domain (other parts from reference TRBV7-9 and TRBJ1-1): DTGVSQNPRHKITKRGQNVTFRCDPISEHNRLYWYRQTLGQGPEFLTYFQNEAQLEKSRLLSDRFSAERPKGSFSTLEIQRTEQGDSAMYLCASSLALPASEAFFGQGTRLTVV.

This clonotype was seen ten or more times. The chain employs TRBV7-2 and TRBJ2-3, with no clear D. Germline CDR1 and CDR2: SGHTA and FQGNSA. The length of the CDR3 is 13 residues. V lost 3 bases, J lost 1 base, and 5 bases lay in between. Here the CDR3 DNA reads TGTGCCAGCAGCTTGCAGCGCACAGATACGCAGTATTTT. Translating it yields CASSLQRTDTQYF.

This chain's CDR3 is CSAEEASGATDTQYF. For the CDR3, the DNA is TGCAGTGCCGAAGAGGCTAGCGGGGCAACAGATACGCAGTATTTT. The chain is built from TRBV20-1 and TRBJ2-3; the match to TRBD2 covers 9 bases. This CDR3 is 15 amino acids long. Germline trimming cut 6 bases from V and 3 bases from J; bases unmatched to any gene: 10. The germline gives CDR1 DFQATT, CDR2 SNEGSKA (reference sequence).

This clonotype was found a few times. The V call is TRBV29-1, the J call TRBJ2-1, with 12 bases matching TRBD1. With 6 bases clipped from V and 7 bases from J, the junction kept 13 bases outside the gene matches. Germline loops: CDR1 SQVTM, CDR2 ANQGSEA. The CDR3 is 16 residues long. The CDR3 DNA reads TGCAGCGTGATGAGGGGGGGGGGACAGGGGGCGAATGAGCAGTTCTTC. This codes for CSVMRGGGQGANEQFF.

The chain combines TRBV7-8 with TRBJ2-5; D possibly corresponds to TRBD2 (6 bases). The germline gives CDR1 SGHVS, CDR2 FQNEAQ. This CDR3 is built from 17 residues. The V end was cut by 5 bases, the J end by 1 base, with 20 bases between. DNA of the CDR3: TGTGCCAGCAGCAACCCCCGGGACTTTACAAGCCAAGAGACCCAGTACTTC. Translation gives CASSNPRDFTSQETQYF.

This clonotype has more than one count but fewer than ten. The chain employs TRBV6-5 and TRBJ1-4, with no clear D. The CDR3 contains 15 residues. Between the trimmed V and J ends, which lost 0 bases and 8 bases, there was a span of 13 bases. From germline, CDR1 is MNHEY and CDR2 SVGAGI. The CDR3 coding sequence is TGTGCCAGCAGTTACTCTCGGCCCAGCGGGGAAAAACTGTTTTTT. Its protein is CASSYSRPSGEKLFF.

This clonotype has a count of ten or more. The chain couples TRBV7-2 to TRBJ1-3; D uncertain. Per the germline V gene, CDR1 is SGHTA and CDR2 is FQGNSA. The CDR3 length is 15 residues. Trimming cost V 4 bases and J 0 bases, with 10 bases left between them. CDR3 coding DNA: TGTGCCAGCAGCTCACAGACGGGCTCTGGAAACACCATATATTTT. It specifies CASSSQTGSGNTIYF.

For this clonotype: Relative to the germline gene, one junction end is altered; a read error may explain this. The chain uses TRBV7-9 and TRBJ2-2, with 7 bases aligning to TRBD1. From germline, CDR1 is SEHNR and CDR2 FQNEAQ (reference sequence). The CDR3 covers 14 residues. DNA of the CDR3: TGCGCCAACAAACAGGGGCGAAACACCGGGGAGCTGTTTTTT. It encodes CANKQGRNTGELFF.

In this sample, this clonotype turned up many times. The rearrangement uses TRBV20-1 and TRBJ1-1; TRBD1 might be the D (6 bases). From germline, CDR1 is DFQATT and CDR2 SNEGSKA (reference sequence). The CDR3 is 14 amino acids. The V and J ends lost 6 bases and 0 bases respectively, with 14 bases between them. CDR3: CSAGGRRMNTEAFF. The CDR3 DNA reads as TGCAGTGCCGGGGGCAGGCGAATGAACACTGAAGCTTTCTTT.

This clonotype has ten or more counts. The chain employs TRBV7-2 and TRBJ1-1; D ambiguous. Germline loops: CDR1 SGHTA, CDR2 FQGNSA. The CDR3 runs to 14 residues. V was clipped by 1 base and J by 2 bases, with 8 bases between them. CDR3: CASSLVGTNTEAFF. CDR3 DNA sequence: TGTGCCAGCAGCTTAGTTGGCACAAACACTGAAGCTTTCTTT.

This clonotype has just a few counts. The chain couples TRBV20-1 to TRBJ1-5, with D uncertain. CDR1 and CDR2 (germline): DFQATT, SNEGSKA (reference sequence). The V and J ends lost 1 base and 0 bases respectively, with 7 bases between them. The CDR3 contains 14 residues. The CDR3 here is CSARAVNSNQPQHF. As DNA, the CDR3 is TGCAGTGCTAGAGCGGTTAATAGCAATCAGCCCCAGCATTTT.

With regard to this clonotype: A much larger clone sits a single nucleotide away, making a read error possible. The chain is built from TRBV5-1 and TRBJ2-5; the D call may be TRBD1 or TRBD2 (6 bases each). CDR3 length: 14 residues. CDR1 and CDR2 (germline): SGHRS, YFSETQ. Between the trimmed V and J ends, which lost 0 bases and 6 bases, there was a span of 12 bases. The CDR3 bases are TGCGCCAGCAGCTTGGCACAGGGAGGCAAGACCCAGTACTTC. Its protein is CASSLAQGGKTQYF.

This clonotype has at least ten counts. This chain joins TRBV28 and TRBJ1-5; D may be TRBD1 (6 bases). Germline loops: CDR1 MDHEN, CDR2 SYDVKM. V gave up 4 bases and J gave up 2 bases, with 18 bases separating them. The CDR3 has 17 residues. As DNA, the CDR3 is TGTGCCAGCAGTTGGGGGGCCACGGGGAAAGGCAATCAGCCCCAGCATTTT. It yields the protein CASSWGATGKGNQPQHF.

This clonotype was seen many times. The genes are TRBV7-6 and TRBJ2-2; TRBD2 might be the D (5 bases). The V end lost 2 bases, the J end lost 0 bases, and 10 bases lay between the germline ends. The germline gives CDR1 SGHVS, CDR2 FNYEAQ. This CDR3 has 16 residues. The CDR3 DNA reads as TGTGCCAGCAGCTTATCTCCGGGGACGAACACCGGGGAGCTGTTTTTT. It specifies CASSLSPGTNTGELFF.

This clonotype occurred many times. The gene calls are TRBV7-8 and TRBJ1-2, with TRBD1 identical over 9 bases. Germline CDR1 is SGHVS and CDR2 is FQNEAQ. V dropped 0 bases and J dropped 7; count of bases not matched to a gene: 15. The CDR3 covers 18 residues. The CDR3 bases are TGTGCCAGCAGCTTAGCTTTTTCGGGACAGGGTTCATTTGGTGGCTACACCTTC. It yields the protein CASSLAFSGQGSFGGYTF.

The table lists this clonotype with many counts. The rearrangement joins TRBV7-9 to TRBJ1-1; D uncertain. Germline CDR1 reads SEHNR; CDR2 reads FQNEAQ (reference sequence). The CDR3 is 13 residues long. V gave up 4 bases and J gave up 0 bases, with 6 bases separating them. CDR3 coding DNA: TGTGCCAGCAGCTCCCGGATGAACACTGAAGCTTTCTTT. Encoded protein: CASSSRMNTEAFF.

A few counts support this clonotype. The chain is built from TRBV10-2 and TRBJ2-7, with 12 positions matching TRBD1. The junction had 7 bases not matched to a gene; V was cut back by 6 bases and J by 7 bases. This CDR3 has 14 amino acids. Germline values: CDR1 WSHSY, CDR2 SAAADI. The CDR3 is CASRAGTGGNEQYF. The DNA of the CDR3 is TGCGCCAGCAGAGCCGGGACAGGGGGCAATGAGCAGTACTTC.

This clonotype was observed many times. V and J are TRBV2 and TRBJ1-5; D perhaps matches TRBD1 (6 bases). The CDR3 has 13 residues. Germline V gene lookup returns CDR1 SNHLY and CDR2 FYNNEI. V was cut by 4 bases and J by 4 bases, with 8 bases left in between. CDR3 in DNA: TGTGCCAGCAGTGGACAGGTTAATCAGCCCCAGCATTTT. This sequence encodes CASSGQVNQPQHF.

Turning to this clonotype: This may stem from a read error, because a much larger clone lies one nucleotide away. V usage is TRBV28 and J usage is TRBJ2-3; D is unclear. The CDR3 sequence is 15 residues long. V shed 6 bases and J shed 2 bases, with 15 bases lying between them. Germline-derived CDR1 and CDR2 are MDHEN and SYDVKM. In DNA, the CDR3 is TGTGCCAGCAGAACCCTCAGGTCAAACACAGATACGCAGTATTTT. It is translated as CASRTLRSNTDTQYF.

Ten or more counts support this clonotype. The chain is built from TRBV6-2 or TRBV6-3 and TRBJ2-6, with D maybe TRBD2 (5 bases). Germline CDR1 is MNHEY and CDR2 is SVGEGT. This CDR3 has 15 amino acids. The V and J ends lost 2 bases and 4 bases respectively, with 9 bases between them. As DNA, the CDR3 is TGTGCCAGCAGTTACAAGGGAGCAGGGGCCAACGTCCTGACTTTC. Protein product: CASSYKGAGANVLTF.

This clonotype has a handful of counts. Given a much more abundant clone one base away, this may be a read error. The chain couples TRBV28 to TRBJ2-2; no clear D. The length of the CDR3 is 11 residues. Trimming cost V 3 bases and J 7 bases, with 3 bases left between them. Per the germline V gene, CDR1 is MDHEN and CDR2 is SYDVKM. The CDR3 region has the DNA TGTGCCAGCAGTTTCGTCGGGGAGCTGTTTTTT. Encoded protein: CASSFVGELFF. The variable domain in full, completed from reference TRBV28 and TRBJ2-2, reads DVKVTQSSRYLVKRTGEKVFLECVQDMDHENMFWYRQDPGLGLRLIYFSYDVKMKEKGDIPEGYSVSREKKERFSLILESASTNQTSMYLCASSFVGELFFGEGSRLTVL.